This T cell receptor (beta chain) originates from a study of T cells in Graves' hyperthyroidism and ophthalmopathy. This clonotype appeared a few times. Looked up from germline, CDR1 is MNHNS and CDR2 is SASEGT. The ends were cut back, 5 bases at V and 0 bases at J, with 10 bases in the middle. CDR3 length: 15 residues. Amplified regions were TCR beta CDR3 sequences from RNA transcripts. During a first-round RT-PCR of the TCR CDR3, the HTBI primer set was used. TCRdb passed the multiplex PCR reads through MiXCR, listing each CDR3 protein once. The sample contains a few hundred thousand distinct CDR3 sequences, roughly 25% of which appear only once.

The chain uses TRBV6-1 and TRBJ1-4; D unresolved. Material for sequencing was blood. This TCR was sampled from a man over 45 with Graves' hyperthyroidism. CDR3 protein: CASSLGRTTNEKLFF. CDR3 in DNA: TGTGCCAGCAGTTTAGGACGGACAACTAATGAAAAACTGTTTTTT.